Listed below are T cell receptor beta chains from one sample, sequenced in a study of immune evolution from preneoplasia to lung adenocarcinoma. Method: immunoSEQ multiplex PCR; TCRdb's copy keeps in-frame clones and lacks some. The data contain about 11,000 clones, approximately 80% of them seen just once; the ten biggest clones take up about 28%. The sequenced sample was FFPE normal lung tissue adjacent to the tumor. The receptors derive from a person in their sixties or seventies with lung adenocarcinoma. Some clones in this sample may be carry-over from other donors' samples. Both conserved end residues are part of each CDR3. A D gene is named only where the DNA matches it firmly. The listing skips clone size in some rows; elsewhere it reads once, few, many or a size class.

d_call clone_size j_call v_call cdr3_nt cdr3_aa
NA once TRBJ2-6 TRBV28 TGTGCCAGCAGTTCCCTAGGGTCTGGGGCCAACGTCCTGACTTTC CASSSLGSGANVLTF
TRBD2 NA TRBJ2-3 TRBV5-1 TGCGCCAGCAGGGAGCTTGGGAGGGCCACAGATACGCAGTATTTT CASRELGRATDTQYF
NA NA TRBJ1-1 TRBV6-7 TGTGCCAGCAGTAAACAGGGAATCACTGAAGCTTTCTTT CASSKQGITEAFF
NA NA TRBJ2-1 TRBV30 TGTGCCTGGACTGGAGGGGTTAATGAGCAGTTCTTC CAWTGGVNEQFF
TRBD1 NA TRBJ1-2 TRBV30 TGTGCCTGGAGTGTAGGTGTGGGACAGGGCTACACCTTC CAWSVGVGQGYTF
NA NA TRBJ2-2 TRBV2 TGTGCCAGCTCGTCTCCGGGAGACCTAACCGGGGAGCTGTTTTTT CASSSPGDLTGELFF
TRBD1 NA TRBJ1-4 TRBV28 TGTGCCAGCAGTTTAGAACAGGGGGCCAATGAAAAACTGTTTTTT CASSLEQGANEKLFF
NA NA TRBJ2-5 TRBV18 TGTGCCAGCTCAGGAGGAGGGACCGCATTCCAAGAGACCCAGTACTTC CASSGGGTAFQETQYF
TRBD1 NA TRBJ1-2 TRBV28 TGTGCCAGCAGACCGGGGGGCGGACAGGGGGCATTTGGGTACACCTTC CASRPGGGQGAFGYTF
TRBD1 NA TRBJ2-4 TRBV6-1 TGTGCCAGCGGTGCGGGACAGGGTGACGGGGTTGCAAACATTCAGTACTTC CASGAGQGDGVANIQYF
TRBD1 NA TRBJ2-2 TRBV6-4 TGTGCCAGCAGTGAACAGGGGGCGGACACCGGGGAGCTGTTTTTT CASSEQGADTGELFF
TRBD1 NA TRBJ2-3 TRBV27 TGTGCCAGCAGACGGGACAGGGGCACAGATACGCAGTATTTT CASRRDRGTDTQYF
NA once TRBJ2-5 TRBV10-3 TGTGCCACCGGGACCCAGGGAGGAGAGACCCAGTACTTC CATGTQGGETQYF
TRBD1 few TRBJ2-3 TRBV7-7 TGTGCCAGCAGCTTATCGGGACAGGGGACAGATACGCAGTATTTT CASSLSGQGTDTQYF
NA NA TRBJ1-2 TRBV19 TGTGCCAGTAGTATGGGATGGGATGGCTACACCTTC CASSMGWDGYTF
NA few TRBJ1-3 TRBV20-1 TGCAGTGCGAGGAGGTCTGACACCATATATTTT CSARRSDTIYF
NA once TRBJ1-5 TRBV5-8 TGTGCCAGCAGCTTGGGGGATATTAGCAATCAGCCCCAGCATTTT CASSLGDISNQPQHF
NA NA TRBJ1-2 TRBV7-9 TGTGCCAGCAGCTTACAGGCTGGTGGCTACACCTTC CASSLQAGGYTF
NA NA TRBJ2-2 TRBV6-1 TGTGCCAGCAGTGCCGTAAGGGGTCCCACCGGGGAGCTGTTTTTT CASSAVRGPTGELFF
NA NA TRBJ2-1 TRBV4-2 TGTGCCAGCAGCCCGACCCCGGTGGGAGAGGTTAATGAGCAGTTCTTC CASSPTPVGEVNEQFF
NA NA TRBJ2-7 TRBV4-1 TGCGCCAGCAGCCGTGGACCTGCCTACGAGCAGTACTTC CASSRGPAYEQYF
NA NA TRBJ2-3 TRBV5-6 TGTGCCAGCAGCCTTAAAACAGGGTATCGGGCAGATACGCAGTATTTT CASSLKTGYRADTQYF
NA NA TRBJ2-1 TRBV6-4 TGTGCCAGCAGTCCGGGAGAAGAGTACAATGAGCAGTTCTTC CASSPGEEYNEQFF
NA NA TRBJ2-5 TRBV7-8 TGTGCCAGCAGCTGGGCCTTGGGGGAGACCCAGTACTTC CASSWALGETQYF
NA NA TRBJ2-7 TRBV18 TGTGCCAGCTCACCATCAGGGGCCGAGCAGTACTTC CASSPSGAEQYF
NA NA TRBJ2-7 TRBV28 TGTGCCAGCAGTTTACCGGGGAGCTCCTACGAGCAGTACTTC CASSLPGSSYEQYF
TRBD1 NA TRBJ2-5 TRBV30 TGTGCCTGCAGGACAGGGGCGAAGACCCAGTACTTC CACRTGAKTQYF
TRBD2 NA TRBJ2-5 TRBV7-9 TGTGCCAGCAGCCCACTAGCGGGAGAGGAGACCCAGTACTTC CASSPLAGEETQYF
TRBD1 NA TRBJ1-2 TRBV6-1 TGTGCCAGCAGGATGGGACAGAGAGAGTCTCCCACCTTC CASRMGQRESPTF
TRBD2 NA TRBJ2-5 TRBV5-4 TGTGCCAGCAGCCCGACTAGCGGGGGCCCCCAAGAGACCCAGTACTTC CASSPTSGGPQETQYF
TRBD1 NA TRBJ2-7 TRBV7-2 TGTGCCAGCAGCCCGAGGACAGGCTCCTACGAGCAGTACTTC CASSPRTGSYEQYF
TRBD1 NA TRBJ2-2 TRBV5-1 TGCGCCAGCAGCTTAGACAGGGTGTTACGCACCGGGGAGCTGTTTTTT CASSLDRVLRTGELFF
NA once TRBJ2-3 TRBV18 TGTGCCAGCTCACCGGACAATACGCAGTATTTT CASSPDNTQYF
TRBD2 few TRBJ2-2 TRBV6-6 TGTGCCAGCAGTTCCTACACCGGGACTAGTCCCGGGGAGCTGTTTTTT CASSSYTGTSPGELFF
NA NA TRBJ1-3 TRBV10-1 TGCGCCAGCAGTTCCGGGACACCCAGCTCTGGAAACACCATATATTTT CASSSGTPSSGNTIYF
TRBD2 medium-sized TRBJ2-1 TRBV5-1 TGCGCCAGCAGCTTGGGGTCTAGCGGGAGGGCCCCTGAGCAGTTCTTC CASSLGSSGRAPEQFF
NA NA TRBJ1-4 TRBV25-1 TGTGCCAGCAGTGAATGGAATTCGGGGAATGAAAAACTGTTTTTT CASSEWNSGNEKLFF
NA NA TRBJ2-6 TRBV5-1 TGCGCCAGCAGCTTGGGGGCCAGCAACGTCCCTAGGGGGGCCAACGTCCTGACTTTC CASSLGASNVPRGANVLTF
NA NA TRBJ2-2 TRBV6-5 TGTGCCAGCAGACCGACAGTGACAAACACCGGGGAGCTGTTTTTT CASRPTVTNTGELFF
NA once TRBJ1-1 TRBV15 TGTGCCACTCAAACACTAAACACTGAAGCTTTCTTT CATQTLNTEAFF
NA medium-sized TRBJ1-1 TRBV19 TGTGCCAGTAGTTCTACCATGAACACTGAAGCTTTCTTT CASSSTMNTEAFF
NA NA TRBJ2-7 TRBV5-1 TGCGCCAGCAAGCAACTGGCGGGAAGCTCCTACGAGCAGTACTTC CASKQLAGSSYEQYF
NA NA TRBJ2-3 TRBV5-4 TGTGCCAGCAGCTTGGATATTGGCCGATGGGGCACAGATACGCAGTATTTT CASSLDIGRWGTDTQYF
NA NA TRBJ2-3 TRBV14 TGTGCCAGCAGCCTCAGGGGGGGCGCAGATACGCAGTATTTT CASSLRGGADTQYF
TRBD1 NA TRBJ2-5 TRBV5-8 TGTGCCAGCAGTTCACAGGGGGGATTGGTGGAGACCCAGTACTTC CASSSQGGLVETQYF
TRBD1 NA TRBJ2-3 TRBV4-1 TGCGCCAGCAGCCAAGCGACAGGGGCAAGCACAGATACGCAGTATTTT CASSQATGASTDTQYF
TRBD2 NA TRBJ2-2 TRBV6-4 TGTGCCAGCAGCCTTGGCGGGAGTGCCACCGGGGAGCTGTTTTTT CASSLGGSATGELFF